This TCR beta chain comes out of a study of T cell repertoires in cytomegalovirus infection. Overall study context: As its CMV epitopes, the study selected recently identified HLA-C-restricted and well-studied HLA-B-restricted targets. Study results and caveats: In two of eight donors, the top clonotype was HLA-C-restricted CMV-specific.

TCRdb ran MiXCR on the reads and lists one entry per CDR3 protein. There are roughly 160,000 distinct CDR3 sequences in the sample; 20% to 25% occur only once, and 25% lies in the top ten. This CDR3 spans 14 amino acids. V lost 4 bases, J lost 6 bases, and 5 bases stayed unmatched. Per germline, CDR1 SEHNR and CDR2 FQNEAQ (reference sequence). In regard to this clonotype: Its antigen is unknown.

Sequencing used CD8+ T cells from cultured PBMCs, obtained from culture after CMV antigen stimulation. The TCR comes from a human donor in good health (CMV status not recorded). Some clones in this sample may be carry-over from other donors' samples. The rearrangement links TRBV7-9 to TRBJ1-5; TRBD1 matches 8 bases. Written as DNA, the CDR3 is TGTGCCAGCAGCTCGACAGGGGAGAGTCAGCCCCAGCATTTT. Protein sequence: CASSSTGESQPQHF.